This TCR beta chain was identified during a study of T cell responses to AZD1222 COVID-19 vaccine (dated by TCRdb to the early 2020s). In terms of the full investigation: AZD1222 recipients given second doses at about 4 weeks or at about 12 weeks were pooled, since spike-specific TCR depth and breadth were not found to differ between the two schedules. A total of 233 trial participants underwent TCR sequencing, of whom about 210 received two doses of AZD1222 and some 26 received two doses of the MenACWY control vaccine. Enrollment into the trials was organized by age into subgroups of 18-55, 56-69 and 70-plus years, and those subgroups contained roughly 160, 29 and 62 TCR-sequenced participants, respectively.

Worth noting for this clone: No cognate antigen has been identified for it. No qualities accompany the bases; no much larger clone lies one base away.

At the junction V is shortened by 2 bases and J by 5 bases, with 6 bases in between. CDR3 length: 12 amino acids, cysteine to phenylalanine. The sequence is cut down to CDR3 DNA, 36 bases in frame from base 1. CDR1 and CDR2, per the germline V gene, are MNHEY and SVGEGT. Study-wide findings and limitations: Only six AZD1222 recipients were SARS-CoV-2 seropositive at baseline, limiting conclusions about previously exposed vaccinees. After two AZD1222 doses, both the breadth and the depth of spike-specific TCRs were significantly higher than at day 0 and than in MenACWY recipients. No day 14 peak-response samples were available, so repertoires were characterized only after the peak T cell response. Reportedly, close to half of the unique spike-specific TCRs recognized epitopes lying outside the regions that are mutated in the B.1.351 and B.1.1.7 variants. CD4 TCRs associated with the vaccine covered the entire spike protein, and the dominant responses were in regions 160-218 and 743-854. In the small 56-69-year group, the increase in depth fell short of significance, most likely because of low power. Most participants were white British and females outnumbered males, and the authors suggested that clonal diversity may have been underestimated.

The CDR3 regions of human TCRbeta chains were analyzed by immunosequencing. As for the authors' bioinformatics: TCRs in the repertoires were matched against a reference library of SARS-CoV-2-specific TCRs that had been generated with the MIRA antigen-specificity platform. Breadth meant the fraction of unique TCRs that were SARS-CoV-2-associated, whereas depth meant the fraction of total T cells that were SARS-CoV-2-associated. Using the MIRA data, each spike-specific TCR was mapped to the spike region that the TCR reacts to and placed in a CD4 or CD8 class. Log10-transformed breadth and depth values were compared by one-way ANOVA with Sidak's multiple comparisons tests. As stored in TCRdb, this immuneACCESS dataset retains in-frame rearrangements with V and J assigned. A fraction of the clones does not appear; measured against another copy, unresolved V genes explain less than half of the discrepancy, and the remainder lacks a known reason. V, J and clone size were drawn from that table, and D and trimming were deduced from the DNA. The table for this sample lists around 250,000 clones; approximately 93% of them were counted only once. Around 0.6% of the sample rests with the top ten.

The sample's time point label, in plain terms: baseline before first vaccination. Vaccinee samples were obtained from the UK trials COV001 and COV002, which included a single-blind randomized controlled phase 2/3 trial of AZD1222 (ChAdOx1 nCoV-19) in healthy adults. Trial participant PBMC samples were collected at day 0 and day 28 after the second dose for TCRbeta chain sequencing. The clonotype comes from an adult in good health. Material: peripheral blood, obtained on day 0 of AZD1222 vaccination. Rearrangement joined TRBV6-2 or TRBV6-3 to TRBJ1-1; the D segment cannot be called with confidence. The CDR3 is CASSYAGTEAFF. The bases read TGTGCCAGCAGTTACGCGGGGACTGAAGCTTTCTTT.